The 10 T cell receptor beta chains below were found in one sample sequenced in a study of blood T cell repertoires in COVID-19. Profiled with immunoSEQ multiplex PCR; TCRdb holds only in-frame clones, not every one. The sample records under 95,000 clones, around 86% being singletons. The sample taken for sequencing was peripheral blood. These receptors were collected from a woman older than 75 with acute or convalescent COVID-19.

This clone was counted once. The chain couples TRBV5-1 to TRBJ1-1; D gene uncertain. Germline CDR1 reads SGHRS; CDR2 reads YFSETQ. The CDR3 runs 13 residues. The V end was cut by 5 bases, the J end by 4 bases, with 12 bases between. CDR3 amino acids: CASSFQVGTEAFF. In DNA form, the CDR3 reads TGCGCCAGCAGTTTCCAGGTGGGCACTGAAGCTTTCTTT.

V gene TRBV25-1 combines with J gene TRBJ1-5; TRBD1 agrees at 7 bases. The CDR3 contains 14 residues. With 3 bases clipped from V and 4 bases from J, the junction kept 3 bases outside the gene matches. Looked up from germline, CDR1 is MGHDK and CDR2 is SYGVNS. CDR3 DNA sequence: TGTGCCAGCAGTGATTACAGGGGAAATCAGCCCCAGCATTTT. Its translation: CASSDYRGNQPQHF.

The CDR3 reads CASSWANQPQHF. The CDR3 region has the DNA TGTGCCAGTAGTTGGGCGAATCAGCCCCAGCATTTT. V is TRBV19 and J is TRBJ1-5; D call uncertain. Per germline, CDR1 LNHDA and CDR2 SQIVND (reference sequence). The V end was cut by 5 bases, the J end by 4 bases, with 6 bases between. This CDR3 comprises 12 residues.

The chain uses TRBV5-1 and TRBJ2-5, with 12 bases lining up with TRBD2. V lost 0 bases and J lost 6; bases outside the gene matches: 6. In germline, CDR1 is SGHRS, CDR2 YFSETQ. CDR3 length equals 16 residues. The CDR3 DNA is TGCGCCAGCAGCTTGGCGACTAGCGGGGGTGGGAAGACCCAGTACTTC. Translated: CASSLATSGGGKTQYF.

The sample holds one count of this clone. This chain uses TRBV7-2 with TRBJ2-7; possible D gene TRBD2, 7 bases. Germline CDR1 and CDR2: SGHTA and FQGNSA. This CDR3 contains 13 residues. V was cut by 8 bases and J by 7 bases, with 18 bases left in between. The CDR3 loop is CASSPGGPSEQYF. DNA of the CDR3: TGTGCCAGCTCCCCCGGGGGGCCAAGTGAGCAGTACTTC. Full variable domain (remainder filled in from reference TRBV7-2 and TRBJ2-7): GAGVSQSPSNKVTEKGKDVELRCDPISGHTALYWYRQSLGQGLEFLIYFQGNSAPDKSGLPSDRFSAERTGGSVSTLTIQRTQQEDSAVYLCASSPGGPSEQYFGPGTRLTVT.

CDR3 in amino acids: CASSQDRGTDNEQFF. The CDR3 DNA is TGTGCCAGCAGCCAAGATCGGGGTACTGATAATGAGCAGTTCTTC. This chain connects TRBV4-2 to TRBJ2-1; possible D gene TRBD2, 5 bases. This CDR3 is 15 amino acids long. CDR1 LGHNA and CDR2 YNFKEQ come from the germline V gene. The V and J ends lost 0 bases and 7 bases respectively, with 13 bases between them.

The rearrangement links TRBV25-1 to TRBJ1-1; weak D call: TRBD1 (6 bases). The CDR3 length is 15 residues. Germline loops: CDR1 MGHDK, CDR2 SYGVNS. V was clipped by 2 bases and J by 2 bases, with 12 bases between them. The CDR3 loop reads CASSEGGAPNTEAFF. CDR3 DNA: TGTGCCAGCAGTGAAGGGGGGGCGCCCAACACTGAAGCTTTCTTT.

The chain recombines TRBV10-3 with TRBJ2-7, with 9 bases lining up with TRBD1. Germline CDR1 is ENHRY and CDR2 is SYGVKD. This CDR3 has 13 amino acids. Trimming at V came to 10 bases and at J to 4 bases, leaving 8 bases not matched to a gene. The CDR3: CATVGTGPYEQYF. The DNA of the CDR3 is TGTGCCACAGTCGGGACAGGGCCATACGAGCAGTACTTC.

This rearrangement joins TRBV30 to TRBJ1-5; D remains unclear. This CDR3 spans 12 amino acids. Germline V gene lookup returns CDR1 GTSNPN and CDR2 SVGIG (reference sequence). The V gene lost 3 bases and the J gene lost 5 bases, with 8 bases spanning the gap. In DNA, the CDR3 is TGTGCCTGGAGCCAATCCCATCAGCCCCAGCATTTT. Translation: CAWSQSHQPQHF.

CDR3 sequence: CASSETSGGAEQYF. The CDR3 nucleotides read TGTGCCAGCAGTGAGACTAGCGGGGGGGCCGAGCAGTACTTC. This chain links TRBV28 with TRBJ2-7, with 14 bases aligning to TRBD2. The CDR3 contains 14 residues. V was clipped by 5 bases and J by 6 bases; unmatched bases: 3. Germline CDR1 reads MDHEN; CDR2 reads SYDVKM.